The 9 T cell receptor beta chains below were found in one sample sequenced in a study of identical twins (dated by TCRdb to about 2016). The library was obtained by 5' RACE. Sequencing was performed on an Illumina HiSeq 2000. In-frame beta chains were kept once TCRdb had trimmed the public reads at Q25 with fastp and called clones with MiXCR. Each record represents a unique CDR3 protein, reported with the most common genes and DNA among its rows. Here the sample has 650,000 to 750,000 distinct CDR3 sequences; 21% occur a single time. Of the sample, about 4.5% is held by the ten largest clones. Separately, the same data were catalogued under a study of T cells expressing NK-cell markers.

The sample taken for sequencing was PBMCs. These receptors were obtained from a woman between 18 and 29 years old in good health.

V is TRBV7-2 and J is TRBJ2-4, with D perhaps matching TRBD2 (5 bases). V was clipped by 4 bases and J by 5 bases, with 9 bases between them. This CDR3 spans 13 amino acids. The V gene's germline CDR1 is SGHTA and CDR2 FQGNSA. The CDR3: CASSSSGENIQYF. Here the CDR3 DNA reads TGTGCCAGCAGCTCGTCCGGGGAAAACATTCAGTACTTC.

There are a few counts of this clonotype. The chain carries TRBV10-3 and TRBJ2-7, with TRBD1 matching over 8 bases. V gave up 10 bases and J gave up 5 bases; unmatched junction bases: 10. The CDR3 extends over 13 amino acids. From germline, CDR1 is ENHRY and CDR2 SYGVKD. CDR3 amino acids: CATLAQGAHEQYF. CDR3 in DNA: TGTGCCACTCTGGCCCAGGGGGCTCACGAGCAGTACTTC.

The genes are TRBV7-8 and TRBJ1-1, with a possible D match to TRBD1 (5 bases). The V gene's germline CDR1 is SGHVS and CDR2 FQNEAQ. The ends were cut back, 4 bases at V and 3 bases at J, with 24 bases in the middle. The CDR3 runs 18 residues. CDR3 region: CASSSIFLGVRGHTEAFF. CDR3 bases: TGTGCCAGCAGCTCCATTTTTCTCGGGGTTCGGGGACACACTGAAGCTTTCTTT. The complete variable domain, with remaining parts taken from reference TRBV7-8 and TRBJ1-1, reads GAGVSQSPRYKVAKRGQDVALRCDPISGHVSLFWYQQALGQGPEFLTYFQNEAQLDKSGLPSDRFFAERPEGSVSTLKIQRTQQEDSAVYLCASSSIFLGVRGHTEAFFGQGTRLTVV.

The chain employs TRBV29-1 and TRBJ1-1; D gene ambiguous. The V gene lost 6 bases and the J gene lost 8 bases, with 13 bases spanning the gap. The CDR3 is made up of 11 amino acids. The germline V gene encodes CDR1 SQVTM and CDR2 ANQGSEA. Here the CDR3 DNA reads TGCAGCGTCGTCCCGACGGCAGAAGCTTTCTTT. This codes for CSVVPTAEAFF.

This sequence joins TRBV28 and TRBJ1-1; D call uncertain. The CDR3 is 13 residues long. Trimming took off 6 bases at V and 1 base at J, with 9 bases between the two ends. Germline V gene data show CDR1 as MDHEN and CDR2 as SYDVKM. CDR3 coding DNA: TGTGCCAGCAGAACTATGGGGAACACTGAAGCTTTCTTT. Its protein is CASRTMGNTEAFF.

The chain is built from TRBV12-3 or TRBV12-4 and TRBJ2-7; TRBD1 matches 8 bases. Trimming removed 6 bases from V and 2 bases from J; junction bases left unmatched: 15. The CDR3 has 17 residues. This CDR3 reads CASSRGMDRVYPYEQYF. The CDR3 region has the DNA TGTGCCAGCAGCCGCGGAATGGACAGGGTTTACCCCTACGAGCAGTACTTC.

The CDR3 region is CASSVVGVPANTGELFF. The DNA for the CDR3 is TGTGCCAGCAGCGTCGTTGGGGTCCCCGCGAACACCGGGGAGCTGTTTTTT. The chain employs TRBV9 and TRBJ2-2, with D hard to call. The CDR3 is 17 amino acids. Germline CDR1 is SGDLS and CDR2 is YYNGEE. V gave up 2 bases and J gave up 0 bases, with 14 bases separating them.

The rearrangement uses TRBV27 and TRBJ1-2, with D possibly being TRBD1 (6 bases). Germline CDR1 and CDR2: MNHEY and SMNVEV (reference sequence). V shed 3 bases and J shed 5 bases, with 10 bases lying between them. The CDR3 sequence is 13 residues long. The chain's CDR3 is CASSFGQTYGYTF. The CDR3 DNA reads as TGTGCCAGCAGTTTTGGACAGACTTATGGCTACACCTTC.

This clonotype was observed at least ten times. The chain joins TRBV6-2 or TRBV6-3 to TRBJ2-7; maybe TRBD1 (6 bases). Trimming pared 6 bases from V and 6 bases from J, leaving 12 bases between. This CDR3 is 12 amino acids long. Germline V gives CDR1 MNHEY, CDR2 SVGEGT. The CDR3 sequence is CASSNRVAEQYF. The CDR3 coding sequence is TGTGCCAGCAGCAACAGGGTAGCCGAGCAGTACTTC.